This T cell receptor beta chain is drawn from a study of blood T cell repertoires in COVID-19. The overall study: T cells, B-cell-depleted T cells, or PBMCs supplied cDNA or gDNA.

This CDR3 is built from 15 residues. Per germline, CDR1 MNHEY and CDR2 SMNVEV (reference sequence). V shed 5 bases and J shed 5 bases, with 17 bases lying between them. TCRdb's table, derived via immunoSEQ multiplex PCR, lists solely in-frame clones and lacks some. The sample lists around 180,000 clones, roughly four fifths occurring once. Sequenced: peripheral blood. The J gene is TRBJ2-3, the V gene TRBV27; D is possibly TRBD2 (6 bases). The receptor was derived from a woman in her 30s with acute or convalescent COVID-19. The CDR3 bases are TGTGCCAGCAGTCCCGACCGGACTATTGTAGATACGCAGTATTTT. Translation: CASSPDRTIVDTQYF.